This T cell receptor beta chain was captured in a study of PD-L1 blockade in urothelial cancer. Produced via immunoSEQ multiplex PCR; TCRdb's table is partial and in-frame only. Here the sample spans fewer than 55,000 clones, approximately 82% being singletons. V lost 5 bases to trimming and J lost 6 bases; unmatched junction nucleotides: 11. There are 15 residues in the CDR3. The germline CDR1 and CDR2 sequences are SGHTA and FQGNSA. J is TRBJ2-7 and V is TRBV7-2, with 9 bases matching TRBD1. The source of this sequence is a man between 65 and 85 years old with urothelial cancer. The sample consisted of PBMCs, taken around atezolizumab (anti-PD-L1) treatment. The CDR3 loop reads CASSRRPGQGSEQYF. CDR3 DNA sequence: TGTGCCAGCAGCCGGAGACCGGGACAGGGATCCGAGCAGTACTTC. Together with reference TRBV7-2 and TRBJ2-7, the CDR3 gives the full variable domain: GAGVSQSPSNKVTEKGKDVELRCDPISGHTALYWYRQSLGQGLEFLIYFQGNSAPDKSGLPSDRFSAERTGGSVSTLTIQRTQQEDSAVYLCASSRRPGQGSEQYFGPGTRLTVT.